This T cell receptor (beta chain) was identified in a study of T-cell reconstitution after alpha-beta-depleted transplantation in children. Library preparation (for TCRbeta) was performed with unique molecular identifiers. TCRdb itself ran the PCR reads through MiXCR, one entry per CDR3 protein. Of roughly 350,000 distinct CDR3 sequences listed, over 9% are singletons. This clonotype has more than one count but fewer than ten. The source was PBMCs from the stem cell graft donor, collected from the stem cell graft. The clonotype was recovered from a human donor who donated a stem cell graft to a child with acute lymphoblastic leukemia.

The CDR3 reads CASSLGQGIGLNEQFF. The CDR3 bases are TGTGCCAGCAGCCTAGGACAGGGAATCGGACTCAATGAGCAGTTCTTC. The gene calls are TRBV5-6 and TRBJ2-1; 8 bases agree with TRBD1. The germline V gene has CDR1 SGHDT and CDR2 YYEEEE. V dropped 4 bases and J dropped 6; count of bases not matched to a gene: 12. The CDR3 runs to 16 residues. Full variable domain (missing parts from reference TRBV5-6 and TRBJ2-1): DAGVTQSPTHLIKTRGQQVTLRCSPKSGHDTVSWYQQALGQGPQFIFQYYEEEERQRGNFPDRFSGHQFPNYSSELNVNALLLGDSALYLCASSLGQGIGLNEQFFGPGTRLTVL.